These T cell receptor beta chains were read from a single sample in a study of T cell responses to AZD1222 COVID-19 vaccine. TCRdb's table, derived via immunoSEQ multiplex PCR, lists solely in-frame clones and lacks some. Seen here are about 150,000 clones, over 75% observed once, and the top ten hold more than 1.2%. Sequencing used peripheral blood, obtained on day 0 of AZD1222 vaccination. These receptor sequences come from an adult in good health. CDR3s include the opening cysteine and the closing phenylalanine or tryptophan. The order of the fields is V gene, CDR3 length, clone size, J gene, D gene, CDR3 DNA, CDR3 protein. D genes are given only for firm matches. Not every row has a clone size; where given, it reads once, few, many or a size class.

TRBV10-1	13	-	TRBJ2-7	-	TGCGCCAGCACTTCGACAGTGACCTACGAGCAGTACTTC	CASTSTVTYEQYF
TRBV6-5	15	-	TRBJ1-4	-	TGTGCCAGCAGTTACTCGACAGTAGTTATCGAAAAACTGTTTTTT	CASSYSTVVIEKLFF
TRBV5-4	14	-	TRBJ1-4	-	TGTGCCAGCAGCTTGGAGGCTGGGAGTGAAAAACTGTTTTTT	CASSLEAGSEKLFF
TRBV9	14	-	TRBJ2-5	-	TGTGCCAGCAGCGTACAGGCAGGGCAAGAGACCCAGTACTTC	CASSVQAGQETQYF
TRBV5-6	12	-	TRBJ2-1	-	TGTGCCAGCAGCAGAGTTAGCAATGAGCAGTTCTTC	CASSRVSNEQFF
TRBV27	15	once	TRBJ1-6	-	TGTGCCAGCAGTTGGGGAAGCTCCTATAATTCACCCCTCCACTTT	CASSWGSSYNSPLHF
TRBV19	13	once	TRBJ2-2	-	TGTGCCACCGAGCGGACCAGGGCCGGGGAGCTGTTTTTT	CATERTRAGELFF
TRBV19	15	-	TRBJ2-3	-	TGTGCCAGTAGTATTCGGGCAATAAGCACAGATACGCAGTATTTT	CASSIRAISTDTQYF
TRBV6-5	13	-	TRBJ1-6	-	TGTGCCAGCGCGGCAGAGTATAATTCACCCCTCCACTTT	CASAAEYNSPLHF
TRBV7-6	20	few	TRBJ2-1	-	TGTGCCAGCAGCGCCAGACCTAATAAGGGACTTCTAAGCTCCTACAATGAGCAGTTCTTC	CASSARPNKGLLSSYNEQFF
TRBV6-6	11	-	TRBJ2-5	-	TGTGCCAGCAGCCTTGGGCCGACCCAGTACTTC	CASSLGPTQYF
TRBV11-3	14	once	TRBJ1-3	-	TGTGCCAGCAGCTTACCAGGGGCCGGAAACACCATATATTTT	CASSLPGAGNTIYF
TRBV28	18	once	TRBJ2-3	TRBD2	TGTGCCAGCAGCAGGATCGGACTAGCCTATACTAGCACAGATACGCAGTATTTT	CASSRIGLAYTSTDTQYF
TRBV7-8	15	-	TRBJ1-2	-	TGTGCCAGCAGCACAGGGCCGTTGGGCATCCCTGGCTACACCTTC	CASSTGPLGIPGYTF
TRBV7-2	11	-	TRBJ1-1	-	TGTGCCAGCAGCTCCCAACTTGAAGCTTTCTTT	CASSSQLEAFF
TRBV29-1	17	-	TRBJ2-2	-	TGCAGCGCCCGACGCCGGGACTCCAAAGCTCGGTCCGGGGAGCTGTTTTTT	CSARRRDSKARSGELFF
TRBV13	12	once	TRBJ1-5	-	TGTGCCAGCAGCTTAGGCTTGGAACCCCAGCATTTT	CASSLGLEPQHF
TRBV30	12	-	TRBJ2-7	-	TGTGCCTGGAGTTTAGGGACCTACGAGCAGTACTTC	CAWSLGTYEQYF
TRBV6-5	15	-	TRBJ1-1	-	TGTGCCAGCAGGCCCCCGGCGGGGGCGCGGACTGAAGCTTTCTTT	CASRPPAGARTEAFF
TRBV7-9	16	-	TRBJ2-2	TRBD2	TGTGCCAGCAGCCCAGGGACTAGCGGGAGTTCCGGGGAGCTGTTTTTT	CASSPGTSGSSGELFF
TRBV4-3	16	-	TRBJ2-7	-	TGCGCCAGCAGCCTAACACTAGGGGTGGGGGTCAGCGAGCAGTACTTC	CASSLTLGVGVSEQYF
TRBV19	16	-	TRBJ2-6	-	TGTGCCAGTAGTATCCCCGGGGGAACCGGGGCCAACGTCCTGACTTTC	CASSIPGGTGANVLTF
TRBV7-2	18	once	TRBJ2-3	TRBD2	TGTGCCAGCAGCTCTCACTTCCCAAGACTAGCGGGAGCCGATACGCAGTATTTT	CASSSHFPRLAGADTQYF
TRBV7-2	13	once	TRBJ1-6	-	TGTGCCAGCAGCTTATACAGGGATTCACCCCTCCACTTT	CASSLYRDSPLHF
TRBV11-2	16	once	TRBJ2-5	TRBD2	TGTGCCAGCAGCTTACCGGGACTACCTACCCAAGAGACCCAGTACTTC	CASSLPGLPTQETQYF
TRBV19	13	-	TRBJ1-2	-	TGTGCCAGTAGTATCCGATCTATCTATGGCTACACCTTC	CASSIRSIYGYTF
TRBV6-5	15	-	TRBJ1-4	-	TGTGCCAGCAGTCCAAGACGGGTTGATAATGAAAAACTGTTTTTT	CASSPRRVDNEKLFF
TRBV5-1	15	-	TRBJ1-1	-	TGCGCCAGCAGTAAAGGACAACTCATGAACACTGAAGCTTTCTTT	CASSKGQLMNTEAFF
TRBV24-1	15	-	TRBJ2-1	TRBD2	TGTGCCACCAGTGATGTAGGACTAGCGGAGAATGAGCAGTTCTTC	CATSDVGLAENEQFF
TRBV7-8	12	-	TRBJ2-4	-	TGTGCCAGCAGCTTATCTGAAAACATTCAGTACTTC	CASSLSENIQYF
TRBV7-2	16	-	TRBJ2-2	-	TGTGCCAGCAGGTACACGGGGTTCAGAAACACCGGGGAGCTGTTTTTT	CASRYTGFRNTGELFF
TRBV19	15	-	TRBJ1-5	-	TGTGCCAGTAGTAACTTGCCTACTATCAATCAGCCCCAGCATTTT	CASSNLPTINQPQHF
TRBV11-2	15	-	TRBJ1-6	-	TGTGCCAGCCAGGCAGGGAGCTCCTATAATTCACCCCTCCACTTT	CASQAGSSYNSPLHF
TRBV29-1	17	-	TRBJ1-1	-	TGCAGCGTTGAAGATCCCGGACTCCCAGGGCGGGGGACTGAAGCTTTCTTT	CSVEDPGLPGRGTEAFF
TRBV3-1/TRBV3-2	15	-	TRBJ2-7	TRBD2	TGTGCCAGCAGCCCTCTGGGACTAGCGGACTCCGAGCAGTACTTC	CASSPLGLADSEQYF
TRBV9	14	-	TRBJ2-1	-	TGTGCCAGCAGCGCAGGGAGGAGAAACAATGAGCAGTTCTTC	CASSAGRRNNEQFF
TRBV11-3	15	few	TRBJ2-5	-	TGTGCCAGCAGCTTAGGATTGGGAGACCAAGAGACCCAGTACTTC	CASSLGLGDQETQYF
TRBV6-2/TRBV6-3	16	-	TRBJ1-5	-	TGTGCCAGCAGCCTTCGGTCTCTCGTATTATATCAGCCCCAGCATTTT	CASSLRSLVLYQPQHF
TRBV12-5	15	-	TRBJ1-1	-	TGTGCTAGTGGTTCCGGTGGGGGGGCGAGCACTGAAGCTTTCTTT	CASGSGGGASTEAFF
TRBV6-6	14	-	TRBJ2-7	TRBD1	TGTGCCAGCAGCCGAGGACAGGGAGACTACGAGCAGTACTTC	CASSRGQGDYEQYF
TRBV30	16	once	TRBJ2-2	TRBD2	TGTGCCTGGAATCTAGCGGGAGCCTCGAACACCGGGGAGCTGTTTTTT	CAWNLAGASNTGELFF
TRBV7-3	17	-	TRBJ2-6	TRBD1	TGTGCCAGCAGCTTAACAACAGGGGCTAGTGGGGCCAACGTCCTGACTTTC	CASSLTTGASGANVLTF